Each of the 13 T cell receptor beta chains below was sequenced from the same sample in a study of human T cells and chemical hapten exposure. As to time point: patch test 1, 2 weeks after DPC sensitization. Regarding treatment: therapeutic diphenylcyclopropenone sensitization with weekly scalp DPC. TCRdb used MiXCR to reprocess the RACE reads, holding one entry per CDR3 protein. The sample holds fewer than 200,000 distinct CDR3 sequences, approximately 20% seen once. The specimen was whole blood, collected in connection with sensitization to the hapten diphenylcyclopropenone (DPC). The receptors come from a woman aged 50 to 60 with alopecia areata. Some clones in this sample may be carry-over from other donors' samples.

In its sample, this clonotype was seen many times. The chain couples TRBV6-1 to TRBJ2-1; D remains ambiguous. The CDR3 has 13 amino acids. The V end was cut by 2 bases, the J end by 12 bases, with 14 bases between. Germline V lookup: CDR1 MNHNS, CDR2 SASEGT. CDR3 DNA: TGTGCCAGCAGTGAAAGATTTACTGTTTGGCAGTTCTTC. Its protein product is CASSERFTVWQFF.

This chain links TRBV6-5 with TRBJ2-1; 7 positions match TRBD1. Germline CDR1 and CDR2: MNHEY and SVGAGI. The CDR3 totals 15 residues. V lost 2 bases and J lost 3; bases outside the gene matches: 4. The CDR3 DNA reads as TGTGCCAGCAGTTACAAGACAGGGTACTACAATGAGCAGTTCTTC. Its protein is CASSYKTGYYNEQFF.

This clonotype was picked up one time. The CDR3 protein is CASSPSPLGGLGTEAFF. For the CDR3, the DNA is TGTGCCAGCAGCCCGTCCCCCCTAGGAGGGCTGGGCACTGAAGCTTTCTTT. This chain links TRBV9 with TRBJ1-1, with D hard to call. This CDR3 region has 17 residues. Germline V gene data show CDR1 as SGDLS and CDR2 as YYNGEE. Trimming shortened V by 4 bases and J by 4 bases, and 23 bases separated the two germline ends.

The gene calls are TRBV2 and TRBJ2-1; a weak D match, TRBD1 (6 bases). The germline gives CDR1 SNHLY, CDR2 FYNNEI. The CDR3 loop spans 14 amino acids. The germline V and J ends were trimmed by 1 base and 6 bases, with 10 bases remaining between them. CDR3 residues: CASSEGTVINEQFF. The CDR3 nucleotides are TGTGCCAGCAGTGAAGGGACAGTAATCAATGAGCAGTTCTTC.

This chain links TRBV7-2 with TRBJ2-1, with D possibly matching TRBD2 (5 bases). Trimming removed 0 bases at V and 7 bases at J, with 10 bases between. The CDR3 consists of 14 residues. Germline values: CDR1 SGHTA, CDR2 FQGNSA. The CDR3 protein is CASSLAPAVNEQFF. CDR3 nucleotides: TGTGCCAGCAGCTTAGCGCCAGCGGTTAATGAGCAGTTCTTC.

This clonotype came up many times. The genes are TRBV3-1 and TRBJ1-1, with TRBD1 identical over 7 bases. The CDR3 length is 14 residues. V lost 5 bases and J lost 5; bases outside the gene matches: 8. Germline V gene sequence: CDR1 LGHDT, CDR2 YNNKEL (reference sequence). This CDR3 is CASSNTGVGTEAFF. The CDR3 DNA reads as TGTGCCAGCAGCAACACAGGGGTTGGGACTGAAGCTTTCTTT.

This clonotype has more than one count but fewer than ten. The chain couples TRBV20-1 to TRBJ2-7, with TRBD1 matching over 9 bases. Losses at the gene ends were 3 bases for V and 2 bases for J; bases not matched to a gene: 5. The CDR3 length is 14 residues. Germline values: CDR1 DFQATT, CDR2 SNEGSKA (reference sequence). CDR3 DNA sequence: TGCAGTGCTAGCGGGACAGGGTCCACCTACGAGCAGTACTTC. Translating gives CSASGTGSTYEQYF.

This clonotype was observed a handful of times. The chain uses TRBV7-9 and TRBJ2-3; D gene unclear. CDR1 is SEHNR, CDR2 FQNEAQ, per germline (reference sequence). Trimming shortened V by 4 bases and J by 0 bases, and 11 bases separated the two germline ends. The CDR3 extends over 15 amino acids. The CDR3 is CASSSRGSSTDTQYF. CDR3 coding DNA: TGTGCCAGCAGCTCCCGCGGCTCTAGCACAGATACGCAGTATTTT.

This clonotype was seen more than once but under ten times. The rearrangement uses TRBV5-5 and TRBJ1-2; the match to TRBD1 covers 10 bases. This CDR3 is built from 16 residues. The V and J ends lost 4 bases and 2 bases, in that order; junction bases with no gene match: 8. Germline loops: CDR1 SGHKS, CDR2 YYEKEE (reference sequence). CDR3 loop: CASSPRRDRGNYGYTF. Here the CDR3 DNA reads TGTGCCAGCAGCCCGCGCCGGGACAGGGGCAACTATGGCTACACCTTC.

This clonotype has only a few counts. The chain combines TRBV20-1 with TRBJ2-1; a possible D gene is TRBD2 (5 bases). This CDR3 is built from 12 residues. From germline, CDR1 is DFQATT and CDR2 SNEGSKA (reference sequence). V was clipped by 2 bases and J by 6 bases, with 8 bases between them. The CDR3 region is CSARLAPNEQFF. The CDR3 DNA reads TGCAGTGCTAGACTAGCTCCCAATGAGCAGTTCTTC.

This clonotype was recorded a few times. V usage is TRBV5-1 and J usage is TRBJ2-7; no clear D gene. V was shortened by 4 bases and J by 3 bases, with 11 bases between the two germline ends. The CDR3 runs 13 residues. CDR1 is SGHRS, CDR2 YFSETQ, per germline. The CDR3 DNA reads TGCGCCAGCAGCCCCCGAGGAAACTACGAGCAGTACTTC. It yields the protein CASSPRGNYEQYF.

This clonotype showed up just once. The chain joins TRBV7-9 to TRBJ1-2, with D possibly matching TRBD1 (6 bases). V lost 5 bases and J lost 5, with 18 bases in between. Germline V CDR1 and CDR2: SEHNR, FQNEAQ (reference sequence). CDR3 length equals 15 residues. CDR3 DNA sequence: TGTGCCAGCAGCCGAAGAGGAGGGGGAGCTTATGGCTACACCTTC. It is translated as CASSRRGGGAYGYTF. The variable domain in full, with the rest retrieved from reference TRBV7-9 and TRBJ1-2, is DTGVSQNPRHKITKRGQNVTFRCDPISEHNRLYWYRQTLGQGPEFLTYFQNEAQLEKSRLLSDRFSAERPKGSFSTLEIQRTEQGDSAMYLCASSRRGGGAYGYTFGSGTRLTVV.

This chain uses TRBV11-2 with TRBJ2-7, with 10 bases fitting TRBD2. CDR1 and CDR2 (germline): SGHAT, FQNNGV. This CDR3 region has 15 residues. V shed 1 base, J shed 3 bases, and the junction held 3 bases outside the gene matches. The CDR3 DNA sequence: TGTGCCAGCAGCTTAGGTTCTAGCGGGAGCTACGAGCAGTACTTC. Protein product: CASSLGSSGSYEQYF. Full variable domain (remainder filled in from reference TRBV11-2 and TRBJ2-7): EAGVAQSPRYKIIEKRQSVAFWCNPISGHATLYWYQQILGQGPKLLIQFQNNGVVDDSQLPKDRFSAERLKGVDSTLKIQPAKLEDSAVYLCASSLGSSGSYEQYFGPGTRLTVT.